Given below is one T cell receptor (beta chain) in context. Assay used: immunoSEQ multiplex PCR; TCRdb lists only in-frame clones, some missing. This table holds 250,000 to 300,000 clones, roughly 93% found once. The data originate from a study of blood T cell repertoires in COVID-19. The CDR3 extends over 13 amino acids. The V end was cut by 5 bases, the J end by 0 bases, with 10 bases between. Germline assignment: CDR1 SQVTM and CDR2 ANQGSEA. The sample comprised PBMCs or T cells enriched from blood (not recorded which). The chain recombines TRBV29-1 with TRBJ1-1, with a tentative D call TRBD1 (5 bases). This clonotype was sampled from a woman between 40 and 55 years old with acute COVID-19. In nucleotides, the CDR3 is TGCAGCGTTCAGGGCCTCATGAACACTGAAGCTTTCTTT. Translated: CSVQGLMNTEAFF.